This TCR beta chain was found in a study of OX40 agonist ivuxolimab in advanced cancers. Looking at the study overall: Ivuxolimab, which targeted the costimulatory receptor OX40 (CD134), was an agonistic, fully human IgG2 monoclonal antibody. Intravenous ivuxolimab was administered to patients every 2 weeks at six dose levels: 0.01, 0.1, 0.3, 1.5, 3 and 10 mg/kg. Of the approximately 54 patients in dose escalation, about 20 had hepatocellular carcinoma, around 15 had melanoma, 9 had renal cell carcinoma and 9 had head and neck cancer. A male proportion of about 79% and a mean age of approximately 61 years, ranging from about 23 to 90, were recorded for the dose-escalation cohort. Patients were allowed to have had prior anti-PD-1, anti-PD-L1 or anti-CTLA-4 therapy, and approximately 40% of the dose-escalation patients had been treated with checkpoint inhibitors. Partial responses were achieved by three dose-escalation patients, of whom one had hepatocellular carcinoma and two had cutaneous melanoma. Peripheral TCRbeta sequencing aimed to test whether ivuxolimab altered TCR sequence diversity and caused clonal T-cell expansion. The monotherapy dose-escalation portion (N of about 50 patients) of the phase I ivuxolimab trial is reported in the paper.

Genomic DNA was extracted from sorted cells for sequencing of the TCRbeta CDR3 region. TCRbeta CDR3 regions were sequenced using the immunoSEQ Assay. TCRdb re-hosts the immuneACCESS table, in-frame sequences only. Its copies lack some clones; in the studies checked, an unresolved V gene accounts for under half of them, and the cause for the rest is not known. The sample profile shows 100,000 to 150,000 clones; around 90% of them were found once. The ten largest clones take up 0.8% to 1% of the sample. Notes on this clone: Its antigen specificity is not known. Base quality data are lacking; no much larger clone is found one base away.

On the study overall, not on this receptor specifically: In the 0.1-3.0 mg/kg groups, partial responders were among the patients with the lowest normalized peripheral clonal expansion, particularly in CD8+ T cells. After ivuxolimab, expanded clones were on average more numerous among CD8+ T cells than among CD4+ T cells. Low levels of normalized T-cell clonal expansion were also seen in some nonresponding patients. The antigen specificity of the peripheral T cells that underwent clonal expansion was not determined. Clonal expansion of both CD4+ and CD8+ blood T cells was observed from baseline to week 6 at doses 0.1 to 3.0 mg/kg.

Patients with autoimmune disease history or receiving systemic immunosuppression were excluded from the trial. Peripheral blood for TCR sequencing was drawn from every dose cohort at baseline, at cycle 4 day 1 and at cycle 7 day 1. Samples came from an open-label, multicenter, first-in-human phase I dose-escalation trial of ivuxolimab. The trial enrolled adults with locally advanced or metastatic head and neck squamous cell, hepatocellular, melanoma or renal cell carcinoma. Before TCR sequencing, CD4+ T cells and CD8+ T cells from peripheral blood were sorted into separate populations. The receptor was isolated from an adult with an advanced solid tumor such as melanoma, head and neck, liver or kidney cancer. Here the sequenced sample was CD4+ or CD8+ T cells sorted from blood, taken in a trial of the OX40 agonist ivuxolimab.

The nucleotides read TGTGCCTGGAGTACCACTAGTTTAATAGCAGATACGCAGTATTTT. It translates to CAWSTTSLIADTQYF. The rearrangement joined TRBV30 to TRBJ2-3, with TRBD2 perhaps the D gene, on 5 matching bases. The CDR3, from cysteine to phenylalanine, totals 15 residues. Only CDR3 DNA is held: 45 bases, read in frame from base 1. V is clipped by 2 bases and J by 4 bases, and the sequence between their germline boundaries is 16 bases long. The germline V gene (reference sequence) gives CDR1 as GTSNPN and CDR2 as SVGIG.